This TCR beta chain emerged from a study of T cells in Graves' hyperthyroidism and ophthalmopathy. Study-level results: Blood samples included most of the expanded thyroid clonotypes exceeding 0.001.

Authors of the study amplified TCR beta CDR3 regions from RNA transcripts. HTBI primers were the set used in a first-round RT-PCR of the TCR CDR3. Each CDR3 protein gets one entry after TCRdb re-called the multiplex PCR reads with MiXCR. The sample holds around 700,000 distinct CDR3 sequences, approximately 18% seen once. Diagnosis of hyperthyroidism was new in patients aged 18 to 65, and its duration was under 2 months. Criteria for exclusion of patients were uncontrolled infection, other autoimmune disease, pregnancy or lactation. Blood was obtained at the first hyperthyroidism diagnosis, which preceded any ophthalmopathy symptoms. Germline V lookup: CDR1 SNHLY, CDR2 FYNNEI. The V end was cut by 7 bases, the J end by 5 bases, with 11 bases between. The CDR3 totals 12 residues. A remark on this clonotype: Antigen: not known.

The origin of this receptor is a woman in her forties or fifties with Graves' hyperthyroidism that later progressed to Graves' ophthalmopathy. The V gene is TRBV2, the J gene TRBJ1-2; no definite D call. Sequencing was performed on blood. The chain's CDR3 is CASIRNRYGYTF. In DNA, the CDR3 is TGTGCCAGCATTAGGAACCGGTATGGCTACACCTTC.